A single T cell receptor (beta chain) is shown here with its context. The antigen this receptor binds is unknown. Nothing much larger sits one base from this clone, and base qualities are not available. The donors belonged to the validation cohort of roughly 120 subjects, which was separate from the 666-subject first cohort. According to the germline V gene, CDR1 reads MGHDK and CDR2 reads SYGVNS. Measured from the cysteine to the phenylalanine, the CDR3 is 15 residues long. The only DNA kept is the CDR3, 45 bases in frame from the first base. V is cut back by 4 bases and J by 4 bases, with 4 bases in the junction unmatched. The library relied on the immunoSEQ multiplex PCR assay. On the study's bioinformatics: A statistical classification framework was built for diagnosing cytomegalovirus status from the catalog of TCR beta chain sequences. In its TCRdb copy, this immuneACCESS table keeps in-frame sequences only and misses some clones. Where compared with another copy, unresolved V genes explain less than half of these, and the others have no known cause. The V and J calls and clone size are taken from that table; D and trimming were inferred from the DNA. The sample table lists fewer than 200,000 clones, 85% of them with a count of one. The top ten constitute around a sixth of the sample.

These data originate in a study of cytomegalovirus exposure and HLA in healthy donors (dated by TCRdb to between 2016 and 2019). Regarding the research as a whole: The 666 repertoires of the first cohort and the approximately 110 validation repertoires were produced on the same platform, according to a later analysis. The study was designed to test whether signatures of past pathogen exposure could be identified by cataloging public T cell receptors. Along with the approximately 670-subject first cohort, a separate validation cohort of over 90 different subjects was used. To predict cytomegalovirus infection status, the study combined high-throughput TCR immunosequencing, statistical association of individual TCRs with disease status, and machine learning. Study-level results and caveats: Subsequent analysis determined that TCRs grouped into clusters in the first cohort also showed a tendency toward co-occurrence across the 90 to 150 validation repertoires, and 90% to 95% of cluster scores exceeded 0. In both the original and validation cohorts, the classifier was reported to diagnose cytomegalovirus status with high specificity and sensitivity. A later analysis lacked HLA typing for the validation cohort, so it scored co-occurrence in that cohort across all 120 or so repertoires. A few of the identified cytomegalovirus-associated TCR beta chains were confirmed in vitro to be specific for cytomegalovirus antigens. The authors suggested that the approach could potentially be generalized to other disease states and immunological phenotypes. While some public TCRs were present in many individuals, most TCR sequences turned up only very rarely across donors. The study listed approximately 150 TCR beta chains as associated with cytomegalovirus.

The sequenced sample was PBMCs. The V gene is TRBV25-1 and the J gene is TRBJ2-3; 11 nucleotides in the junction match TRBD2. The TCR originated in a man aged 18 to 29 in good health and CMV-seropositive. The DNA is TGTGCCAGCAGTGTAGCGGGAGGGCCAGCAGATACGCAGTATTTT. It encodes CASSVAGGPADTQYF.